This T cell receptor beta chain comes out of a study of blood T cell repertoires in COVID-19. The protocol was immunoSEQ multiplex PCR, while the TCRdb copy is restricted to in-frame clones and leaves out a portion. Among a few hundred thousand clones listed, about 90% were seen once. This CDR3 contains 13 residues. Germline V gene data show CDR1 as MNHEY and CDR2 as SVGAGI. Trimming removed 6 bases at V and 4 bases at J, with 12 bases between. What was sequenced was PBMCs or T cells enriched from blood (not recorded which). The sequence derives from a woman in her fifties or sixties in a cohort exposed to, infected with or recovered from COVID-19 (not recorded which). The chain has TRBV6-5 and TRBJ1-2; a possible D gene is TRBD1 (6 bases). This CDR3 is CASRLQGLYGYTF. In DNA, the CDR3 is TGTGCCAGCAGGCTACAGGGTCTCTATGGCTACACCTTC.